This T cell receptor beta chain was captured in a study of T cell responses to AZD1222 COVID-19 vaccine. Comment on this clone: Its specificity is unknown.

Study results and limitations: Spike-spanning, vaccine-associated CD4 TCRs were dominant at 160-218 and 743-854. Donor demographics were predominantly white British with a female majority; clonal diversity may be underestimated. Repertoire samples came only from after the peak T cell response.

Germline V gene sequence: CDR1 SEHNR, CDR2 FQNEAQ (reference sequence). V was clipped by 5 bases and J by 5 bases, with 15 bases between them. The CDR3 has 14 residues. Pooled in the analysis were second doses at about 4 or about 12 weeks. The protocol was immunoSEQ multiplex PCR, while the TCRdb copy is restricted to in-frame clones and leaves out a portion. This table has some 200,000 clones, approximately 93% appearing once. This TCR was sampled from an adult who received the AZD1222 COVID-19 vaccine. This specimen consisted of peripheral blood, obtained 28 days after the second AZD1222 dose. The gene calls are TRBV7-9 and TRBJ1-1, with D possibly TRBD1 on 6 matching bases. CDR3 DNA: TGTGCCAGCAGCCTCGGGGGGCATAAGACTGAAGCTTTCTTT. Protein sequence: CASSLGGHKTEAFF.